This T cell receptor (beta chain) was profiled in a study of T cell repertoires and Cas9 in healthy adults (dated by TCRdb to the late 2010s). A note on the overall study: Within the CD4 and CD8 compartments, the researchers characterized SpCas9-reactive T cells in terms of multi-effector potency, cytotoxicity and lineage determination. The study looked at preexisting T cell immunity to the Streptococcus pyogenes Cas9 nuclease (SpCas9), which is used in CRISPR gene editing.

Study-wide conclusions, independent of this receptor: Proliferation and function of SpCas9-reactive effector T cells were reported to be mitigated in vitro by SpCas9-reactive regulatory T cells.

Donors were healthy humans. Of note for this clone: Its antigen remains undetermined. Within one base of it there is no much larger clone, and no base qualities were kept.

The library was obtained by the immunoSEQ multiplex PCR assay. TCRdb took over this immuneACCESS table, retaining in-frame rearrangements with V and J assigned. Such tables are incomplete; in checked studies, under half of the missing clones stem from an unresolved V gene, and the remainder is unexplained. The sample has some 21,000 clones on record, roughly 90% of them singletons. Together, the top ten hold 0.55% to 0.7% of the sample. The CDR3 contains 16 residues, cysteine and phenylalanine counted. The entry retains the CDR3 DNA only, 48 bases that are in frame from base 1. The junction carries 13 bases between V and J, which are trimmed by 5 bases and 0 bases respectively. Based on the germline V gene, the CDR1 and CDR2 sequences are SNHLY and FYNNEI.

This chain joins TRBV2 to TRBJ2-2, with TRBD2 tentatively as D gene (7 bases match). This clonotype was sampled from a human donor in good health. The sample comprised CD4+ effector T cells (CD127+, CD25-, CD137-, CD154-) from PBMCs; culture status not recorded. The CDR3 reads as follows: CASSLRGGTNTGELFF. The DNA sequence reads TGTGCCAGCAGTCTAAGGGGGGGAACGAACACCGGGGAGCTGTTTTTT. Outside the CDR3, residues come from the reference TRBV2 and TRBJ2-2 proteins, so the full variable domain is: EPEVTQTPSHQVTQMGQEVILRCVPISNHLYFYWYRQILGQKVEFLVSFYNNEISEKSEIFDDQFSVERPDGSNFTLKIRSTKLEDSAMYFCASSLRGGTNTGELFFGEGSRLTVL.